This T cell receptor beta chain comes out of a study of shared clonotypes between healthy human individuals. The CDR3 covers 15 residues. Trimming left V 5 bases short and J 2 bases short, with 13 bases between. CDR1 is MDHEN and CDR2 is SYDVKM in the germline V gene. The table lists this clone with a count of one. Per the original data handling: Junction-only immunoSEQ data arrived without quality scores, meaning filtering differed. TCRdb's copy holds only in-frame clones and misses some; the assay was immunoSEQ multiplex PCR. The DNA gave D and trimming, while V, J and clone size come from that table. The repertoire includes under 650,000 clones, about 95% of them detected once, and under 0.06% sits in the top ten.

The chain employs TRBV28 and TRBJ2-1, with D unclear. This sequence originates from a woman aged 25 to 39 in good health. The sequencing input was naive CD4+ T cells sorted from blood. The subset: CD45RA+ positively selected. DNA for the CDR3: TGTGCCAGCAGTCCGGGCCCTGGGCCCTACAATGAGCAGTTCTTC. Protein: CASSPGPGPYNEQFF.